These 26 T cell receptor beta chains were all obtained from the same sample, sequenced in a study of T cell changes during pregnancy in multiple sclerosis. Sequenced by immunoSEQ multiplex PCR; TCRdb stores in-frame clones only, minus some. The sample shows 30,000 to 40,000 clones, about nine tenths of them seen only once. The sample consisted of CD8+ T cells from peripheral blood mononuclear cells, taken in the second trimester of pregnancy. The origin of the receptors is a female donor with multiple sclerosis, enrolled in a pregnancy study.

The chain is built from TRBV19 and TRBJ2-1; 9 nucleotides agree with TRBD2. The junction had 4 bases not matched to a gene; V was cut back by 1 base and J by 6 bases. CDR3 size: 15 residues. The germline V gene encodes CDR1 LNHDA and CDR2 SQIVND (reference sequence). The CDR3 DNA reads TGTGCCAGTAGTATAGGACTAGCGGTCTTCAATGAGCAGTTCTTC. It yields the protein CASSIGLAVFNEQFF.

This chain's CDR3 is CASRTGLVGEQYF. CDR3 nucleotide sequence: TGTGCCAGCAGGACCGGACTAGTGGGCGAGCAGTACTTC. The chain carries TRBV7-8 and TRBJ2-7; 7 bases are a match to TRBD2. The CDR3 loop spans 13 amino acids. CDR1 is SGHVS, CDR2 FQNEAQ, per germline. V gave up 6 bases and J gave up 6 bases; unmatched junction bases: 8.

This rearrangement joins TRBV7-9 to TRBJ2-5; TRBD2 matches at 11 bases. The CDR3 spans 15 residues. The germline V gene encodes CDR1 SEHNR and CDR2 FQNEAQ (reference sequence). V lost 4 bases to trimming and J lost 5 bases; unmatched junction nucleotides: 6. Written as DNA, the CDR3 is TGTGCCAGCAGCTCACTTAGCGGGAGGGGGGAGACCCAGTACTTC. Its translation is CASSSLSGRGETQYF.

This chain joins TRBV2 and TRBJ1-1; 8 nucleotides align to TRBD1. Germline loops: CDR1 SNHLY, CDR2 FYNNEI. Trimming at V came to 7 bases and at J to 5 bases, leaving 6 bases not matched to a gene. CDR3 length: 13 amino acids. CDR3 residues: CASIRQGRTEAFF. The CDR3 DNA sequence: TGTGCCAGCATCAGACAGGGGAGAACTGAAGCTTTCTTT.

The CDR3 region is CASSAWTGNEQFF. In nucleotides, the CDR3 is TGTGCCAGCAGTGCCTGGACTGGGAATGAGCAGTTCTTC. The rearrangement joins TRBV25-1 to TRBJ2-1, with D perhaps matching TRBD2 (5 bases). With 4 bases removed from V and 7 bases from J, the gap between germline ends came to 11 bases. This CDR3 region has 13 residues. CDR1 is MGHDK, CDR2 SYGVNS, per germline. The variable domain in full, completed from reference TRBV25-1 and TRBJ2-1, reads EADIYQTPRYLVIGTGKKITLECSQTMGHDKMYWYQQDPGMELHLIHYSYGVNSTEKGDLSSESTVSRIRTEHFPLTLESARPSHTSQYLCASSAWTGNEQFFGPGTRLTVL.

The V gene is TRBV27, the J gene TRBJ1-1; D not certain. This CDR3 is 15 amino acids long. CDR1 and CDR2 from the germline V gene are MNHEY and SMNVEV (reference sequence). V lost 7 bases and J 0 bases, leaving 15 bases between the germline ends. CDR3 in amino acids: CASKLPGAVNTEAFF. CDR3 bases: TGTGCCAGCAAACTACCGGGAGCGGTGAACACTGAAGCTTTCTTT.

The CDR3 sequence: CASSSTIYNEQFF. DNA for the CDR3: TGTGCCAGCAGCTCCACTATATACAATGAGCAGTTCTTC. This chain joins TRBV7-2 and TRBJ2-1, with D uncertain. Germline CDR1 SGHTA, CDR2 FQGNSA. The V end was cut by 4 bases, the J end by 4 bases, with 8 bases between. CDR3 length: 13 residues.

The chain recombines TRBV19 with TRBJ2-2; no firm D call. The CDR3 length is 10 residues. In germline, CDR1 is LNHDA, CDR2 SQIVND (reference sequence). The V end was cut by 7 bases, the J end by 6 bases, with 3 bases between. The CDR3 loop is CASNSGELFF. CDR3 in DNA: TGTGCCAGTAACTCCGGGGAGCTGTTTTTT.

The CDR3 bases are TGTGCCAGTAGTGCGGGGCCACTTGATGGCTACACCTTC. Its translation: CASSAGPLDGYTF. The rearrangement joins TRBV19 to TRBJ1-2; TRBD1 is a possible D gene (5 bases). Trimming took 5 bases from V and 6 from J, leaving 13 bases between them. The CDR3 extends over 13 amino acids. The germline CDR1 and CDR2 sequences are LNHDA and SQIVND (reference sequence).

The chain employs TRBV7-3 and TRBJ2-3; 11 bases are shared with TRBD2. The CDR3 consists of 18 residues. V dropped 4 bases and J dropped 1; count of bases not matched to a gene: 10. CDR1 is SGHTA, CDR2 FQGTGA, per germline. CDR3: CASSSPRTSGPGTDTQYF. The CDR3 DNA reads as TGTGCCAGCAGCTCCCCGAGGACTAGCGGGCCGGGCACAGATACGCAGTATTTT.

The CDR3: CASSQSGQGRGTQYF. The DNA of the CDR3 is TGTGCCAGCTCACAGAGTGGACAGGGACGGGGGACCCAGTACTTC. V usage is TRBV18 and J usage is TRBJ2-5; TRBD1 agrees at 8 bases. From germline, CDR1 is KGHSH and CDR2 LQKENI. The CDR3 extends over 15 amino acids. Trimming took 4 bases from V and 7 from J; bases not matched to a gene: 11. Based on the CDR3 plus reference TRBV18 and TRBJ2-5, the full variable domain is NAGVMQNPRHLVRRRGQEARLRCSPMKGHSHVYWYRQLPEEGLKFMVYLQKENIIDESGMPKERFSAEFPKEGPSILRIQQVVRGDSAAYFCASSQSGQGRGTQYFGPGTRLLVL.

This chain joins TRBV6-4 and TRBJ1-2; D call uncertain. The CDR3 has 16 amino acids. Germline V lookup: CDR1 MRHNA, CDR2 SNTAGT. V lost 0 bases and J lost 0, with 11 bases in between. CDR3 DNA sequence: TGTGCCAGCAGTGACTCATGGAGAATGCCTAACTATGGCTACACCTTC. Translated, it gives CASSDSWRMPNYGYTF.

The CDR3 loop is CASSILGGDEQYF. CDR3 coding DNA: TGTGCCAGTAGTATCCTTGGCGGCGACGAGCAGTACTTC. The J gene is TRBJ2-7, the V gene TRBV19; D gene ambiguous. Germline V CDR1 and CDR2: LNHDA, SQIVND (reference sequence). The CDR3 sequence is 13 residues long. Between the trimmed V and J ends, which lost 3 bases and 5 bases, there was a span of 11 bases.

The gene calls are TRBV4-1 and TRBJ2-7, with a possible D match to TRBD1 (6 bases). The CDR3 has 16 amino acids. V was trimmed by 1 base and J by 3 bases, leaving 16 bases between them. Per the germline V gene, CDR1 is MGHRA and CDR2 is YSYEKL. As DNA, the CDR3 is TGCGCCAGCAGCCAAGGACGGTCAGGGGTGGTCTACGAGCAGTACTTC. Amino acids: CASSQGRSGVVYEQYF.

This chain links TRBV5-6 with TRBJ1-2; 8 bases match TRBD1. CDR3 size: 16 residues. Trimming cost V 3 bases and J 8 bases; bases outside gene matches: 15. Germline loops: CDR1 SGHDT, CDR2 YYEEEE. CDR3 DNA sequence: TGTGCCAGCAGCTGGGCGGACAGGGCCCTGCTAGGGGGCTACACCTTC. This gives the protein CASSWADRALLGGYTF.

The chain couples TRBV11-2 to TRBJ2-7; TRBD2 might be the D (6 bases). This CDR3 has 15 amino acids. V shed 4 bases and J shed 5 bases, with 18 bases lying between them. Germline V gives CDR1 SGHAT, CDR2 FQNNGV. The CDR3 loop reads CASSSGTAAGNEQYF. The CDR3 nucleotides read TGTGCCAGCAGCTCGGGTACGGCGGCGGGGAACGAGCAGTACTTC.

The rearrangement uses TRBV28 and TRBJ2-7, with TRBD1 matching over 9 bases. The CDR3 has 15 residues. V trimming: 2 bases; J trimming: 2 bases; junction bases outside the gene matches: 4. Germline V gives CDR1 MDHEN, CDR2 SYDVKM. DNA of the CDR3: TGTGCCAGCAGTTTAGTCCGGACAGGGGCCTACGAGCAGTACTTC. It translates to CASSLVRTGAYEQYF. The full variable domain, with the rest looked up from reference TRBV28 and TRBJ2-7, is DVKVTQSSRYLVKRTGEKVFLECVQDMDHENMFWYRQDPGLGLRLIYFSYDVKMKEKGDIPEGYSVSREKKERFSLILESASTNQTSMYLCASSLVRTGAYEQYFGPGTRLTVT.

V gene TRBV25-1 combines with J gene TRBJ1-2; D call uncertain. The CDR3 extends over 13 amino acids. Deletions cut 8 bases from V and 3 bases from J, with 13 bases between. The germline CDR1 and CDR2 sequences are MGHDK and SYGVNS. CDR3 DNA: TGTGCCAGCTCACCACGGGGTTACTATGGCTACACCTTC. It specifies CASSPRGYYGYTF.

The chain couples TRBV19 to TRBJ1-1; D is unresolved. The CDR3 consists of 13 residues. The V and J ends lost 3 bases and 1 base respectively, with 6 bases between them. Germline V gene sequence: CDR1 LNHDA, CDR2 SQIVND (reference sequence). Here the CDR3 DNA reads TGTGCCAGTAGTATTTCTAGGAACACTGAAGCTTTCTTT. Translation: CASSISRNTEAFF. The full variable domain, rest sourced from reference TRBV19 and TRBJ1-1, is DGGITQSPKYLFRKEGQNVTLSCEQNLNHDAMYWYRQDPGQGLRLIYYSQIVNDFQKGDIAEGYSVSREKKESFPLTVTSAQKNPTAFYLCASSISRNTEAFFGQGTRLTVV.

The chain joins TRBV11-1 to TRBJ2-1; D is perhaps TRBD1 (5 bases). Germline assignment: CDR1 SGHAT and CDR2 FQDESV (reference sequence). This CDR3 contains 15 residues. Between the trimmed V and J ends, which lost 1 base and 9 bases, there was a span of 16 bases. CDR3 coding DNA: TGTGCCAGCAGCTTAGGGGTAGAATGGGGCGGTGAGCAGTTCTTC. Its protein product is CASSLGVEWGGEQFF.

The chain's CDR3 is CASSQSQRQGPETQYF. The CDR3 nucleotides are TGCGCCAGCAGTCAATCGCAGCGACAGGGACCAGAGACCCAGTACTTC. V and J are TRBV23-1 and TRBJ2-5; TRBD1 agrees at 7 bases. TRBV23-1 has ORF status, its function being uncertain. The CDR3 extends over 16 amino acids. V shed 0 bases and J 4 bases; nucleotides not matched to a gene: 8.

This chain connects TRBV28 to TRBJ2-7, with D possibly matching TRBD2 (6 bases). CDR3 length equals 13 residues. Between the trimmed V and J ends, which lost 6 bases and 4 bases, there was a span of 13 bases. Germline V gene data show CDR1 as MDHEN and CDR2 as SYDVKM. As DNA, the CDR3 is TGTGCCAGCAGCACCGGGACTGGATACGAGCAGTACTTC. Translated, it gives CASSTGTGYEQYF.

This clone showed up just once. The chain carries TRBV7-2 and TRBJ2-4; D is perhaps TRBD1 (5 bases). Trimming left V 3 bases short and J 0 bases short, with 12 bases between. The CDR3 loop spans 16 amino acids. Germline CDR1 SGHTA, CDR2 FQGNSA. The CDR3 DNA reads TGTGCCAGCAGCTTTAAGGGGATACTAGCCAAAAACATTCAGTACTTC. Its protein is CASSFKGILAKNIQYF. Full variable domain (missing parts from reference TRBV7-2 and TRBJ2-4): GAGVSQSPSNKVTEKGKDVELRCDPISGHTALYWYRQSLGQGLEFLIYFQGNSAPDKSGLPSDRFSAERTGGSVSTLTIQRTQQEDSAVYLCASSFKGILAKNIQYFGAGTRLSVL.

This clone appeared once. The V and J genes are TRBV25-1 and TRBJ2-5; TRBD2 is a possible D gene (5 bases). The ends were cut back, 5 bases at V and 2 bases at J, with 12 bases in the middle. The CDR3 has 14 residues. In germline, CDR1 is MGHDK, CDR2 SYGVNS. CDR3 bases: TGTGCCAGCAGTAAAACCGGGGTGCAAGAGACCCAGTACTTC. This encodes CASSKTGVQETQYF.

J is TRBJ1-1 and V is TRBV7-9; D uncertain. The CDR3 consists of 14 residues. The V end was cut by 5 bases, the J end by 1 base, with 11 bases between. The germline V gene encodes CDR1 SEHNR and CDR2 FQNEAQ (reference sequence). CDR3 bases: TGTGCCAGCAGCCCCAGGCTAAGGAACACTGAAGCTTTCTTT. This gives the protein CASSPRLRNTEAFF.

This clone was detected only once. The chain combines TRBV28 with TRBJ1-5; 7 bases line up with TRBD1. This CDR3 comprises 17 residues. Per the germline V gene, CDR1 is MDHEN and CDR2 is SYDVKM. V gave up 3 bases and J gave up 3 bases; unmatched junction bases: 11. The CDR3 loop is CASSFYQGGGYNQPQHF. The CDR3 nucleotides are TGTGCCAGCAGTTTCTACCAAGGAGGGGGCTACAATCAGCCCCAGCATTTT.